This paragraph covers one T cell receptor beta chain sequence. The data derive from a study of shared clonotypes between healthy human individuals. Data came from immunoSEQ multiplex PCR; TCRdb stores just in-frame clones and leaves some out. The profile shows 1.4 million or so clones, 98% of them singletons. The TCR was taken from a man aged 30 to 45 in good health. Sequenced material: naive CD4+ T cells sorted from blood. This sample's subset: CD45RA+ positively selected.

For the CDR3, the DNA is TGTGCCACCAGCAGAGATCACAGGCCTGAAACAGATACGCAGTATTTT. Translating it yields CATSRDHRPETDTQYF. The chain combines TRBV15 with TRBJ2-3, with D possibly being TRBD1 (5 bases). The CDR3 length is 16 residues. Trimming pared 0 bases from V and 3 bases from J, leaving 13 bases between. CDR1 LNHNV and CDR2 YYDKDF come from the germline V gene (reference sequence). Together with reference TRBV15 and TRBJ2-3, the CDR3 gives the full variable domain: DAMVIQNPRYQVTQFGKPVTLSCSQTLNHNVMYWYQQKSSQAPKLLFHYYDKDFNNEADTPDNFQSRRPNTSFCFLDIRSPGLGDTAMYLCATSRDHRPETDTQYFGPGTRLTVL.